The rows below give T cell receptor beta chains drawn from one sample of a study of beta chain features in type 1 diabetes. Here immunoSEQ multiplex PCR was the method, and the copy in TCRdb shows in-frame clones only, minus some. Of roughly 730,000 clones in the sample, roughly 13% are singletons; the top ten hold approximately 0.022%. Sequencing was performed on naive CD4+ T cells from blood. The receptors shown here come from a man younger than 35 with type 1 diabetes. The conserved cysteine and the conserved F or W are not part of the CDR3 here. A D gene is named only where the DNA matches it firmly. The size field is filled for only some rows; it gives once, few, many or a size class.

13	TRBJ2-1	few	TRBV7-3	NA	ASSLIAGEGDEQF
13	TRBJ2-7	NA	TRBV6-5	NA	ASSFIRDRSYEQY
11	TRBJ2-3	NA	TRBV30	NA	AWTNSNTDTQY
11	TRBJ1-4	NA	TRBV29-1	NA	SARDNPNEKLF
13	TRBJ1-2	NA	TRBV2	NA	ASGGGGSVRYGYT
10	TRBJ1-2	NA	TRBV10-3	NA	AISESFRGYT
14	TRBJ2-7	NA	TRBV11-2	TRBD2	ASSLSWSGGRYEQY
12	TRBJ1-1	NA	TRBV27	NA	ASSSPVKGTEAF
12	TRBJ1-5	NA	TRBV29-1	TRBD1	SASQGAGNQPQH
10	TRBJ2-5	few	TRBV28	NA	ASNRDTKTQY
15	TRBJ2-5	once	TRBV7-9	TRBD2	ASSLRPRLAGTETQY
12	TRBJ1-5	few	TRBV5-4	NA	ASSLREGNQPQH
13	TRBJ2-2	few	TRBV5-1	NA	ASSLAGSDTGELF